This section outlines one T cell receptor beta chain sequence together with its context. Its antigen is not known. The sample belongs to a study of graft-versus-host responses after intestinal transplantation. Overall study results and limits: Subjects displaying graft-donor T cell macrochimerism possessed elevated graft-versus-host to host-versus-graft clonal ratios inside allografts. Detected in recipient marrow were GvH clones, some of which were first observed in ileum or blood.

The table came from immunoSEQ multiplex PCR; TCRdb's copy has only in-frame clones and leaves some out. Of about 120,000 clones listed, 90% to 95% are singletons. CDR3 length: 16 residues. Germline V gives CDR1 MNHNY, CDR2 SVGAGI (reference sequence). V was shortened by 7 bases and J by 5 bases, with 21 bases between the two germline ends. Source: unstimulated CD4+ T cells sorted from spleen or lymph node cells, taken before transplant. The sequence derives from a human donor who was the organ donor for an intestinal transplant. The V gene is TRBV6-6, the J gene TRBJ2-1; no definite D call. CDR3 sequence (DNA): TGTGCCAGCACCACAGCCTTAGGTCGCCCCGACAATGAGCAGTTCTTC. Translation: CASTTALGRPDNEQFF.